Listed below are T cell receptor beta chains from one sample, sequenced in a study of cytomegalovirus exposure and HLA in healthy donors. Assay: immunoSEQ multiplex PCR; the TCRdb copy retains only in-frame clones and omits some. Among more than 20,000 clones listed, around 64% were seen once. What was sequenced was PBMCs. The receptors come from a woman aged 45-65 years in good health and CMV-seronegative. The CDR3 runs from the conserved cysteine through the conserved F or W. Fields, in order: CDR3 DNA, CDR3 protein, J gene, clone size, D gene, V gene. A D gene is named only where the DNA matches it firmly. The listing skips clone size in some rows; elsewhere it reads once, few, many or a size class.

TGTGCCAGCAGTTTATACCTGGAGGGCTACGAGCAGTACTTC | CASSLYLEGYEQYF | TRBJ2-7 | NA | NA | TRBV27
TGTGCCAGCAGTGAAGGCGGGCGGAATGAGCAGTTCTTC | CASSEGGRNEQFF | TRBJ2-1 | NA | NA | TRBV25-1
TGTGCCACCAATTCCGGGTCTTATGGCTACACCTTC | CATNSGSYGYTF | TRBJ1-2 | medium-sized | NA | TRBV15
TGCAGCGCGGGGACTCCGGCTTATGGCTACACCTTC | CSAGTPAYGYTF | TRBJ1-2 | NA | NA | TRBV29-1
TGTGCCAGCAGCCCCGGGGGGAGCTCCTACAATGAGCAGTTCTTC | CASSPGGSSYNEQFF | TRBJ2-1 | once | TRBD2 | TRBV5-4
TGCAGCGTTGAGTCCCCGGGACAGGGTAACACCGGGGAGCTGTTTTTT | CSVESPGQGNTGELFF | TRBJ2-2 | NA | TRBD1 | TRBV29-1
TGTGCCAGCAGTTCAGACAGGTGGGGCACTGAAGCTTTCTTT | CASSSDRWGTEAFF | TRBJ1-1 | NA | NA | TRBV7-9
TGTGCCAGCAGTTTGGGACAGGGAAGCAATCAGCCCCAGCATTTT | CASSLGQGSNQPQHF | TRBJ1-5 | NA | TRBD1 | TRBV28
TGTGCCAGCAGCTTAGTGACAGGCTACTACAATGAGCAGTTCTTC | CASSLVTGYYNEQFF | TRBJ2-1 | NA | NA | TRBV7-9
TGTGCCAGCAGCTTAGCTTCGGGTAACTATGGCTACACCTTC | CASSLASGNYGYTF | TRBJ1-2 | few | NA | TRBV7-9
TGTGCCAGTAGTGCTGCGGCCCAAGAGACCCAGTACTTC | CASSAAAQETQYF | TRBJ2-5 | NA | NA | TRBV19
TGTGCCAGCAAAGACGAGGGTAATACGCAGTATTTT | CASKDEGNTQYF | TRBJ2-3 | NA | NA | TRBV2
TGTGCCAGCAGCCAAGTAGGGGGCGAGCAGTACTTC | CASSQVGGEQYF | TRBJ2-7 | NA | NA | TRBV6-1
TGCGCCAGCAGCTACGGAGGTGGGAACACTGAAGCTTTCTTT | CASSYGGGNTEAFF | TRBJ1-1 | NA | NA | TRBV5-1
TGTGCCAGCAGTTGGACAGAAGAGACCCAGTACTTC | CASSWTEETQYF | TRBJ2-5 | NA | NA | TRBV6-6
TGTGCCAGCAGCATGGGACAGGTTGAAGCTTTCTTT | CASSMGQVEAFF | TRBJ1-1 | few | TRBD1 | TRBV5-4
TGTGCCAGTACCAAGGGACAGGGGGGTCAAGAGACCCAGTACTTC | CASTKGQGGQETQYF | TRBJ2-5 | NA | TRBD1 | TRBV19
TGTGCCAGCAGCTTAGTGGGACAGGGGGAAGCTTTCTTT | CASSLVGQGEAFF | TRBJ1-1 | NA | TRBD1 | TRBV7-8
TGCGCCAGCAGCCAAGATACAGGGCACACTGAAGCTTTCTTT | CASSQDTGHTEAFF | TRBJ1-1 | NA | NA | TRBV4-1
TGCAGCGGGGGGACAGGGAGGACCGCTATATATTTT | CSGGTGRTAIYF | TRBJ1-3 | NA | TRBD1 | TRBV29-1
TGTGCCAGCAGCTCCGATTCCGGGGGGCTTAACTATGGCTACACCTTC | CASSSDSGGLNYGYTF | TRBJ1-2 | NA | NA | TRBV7-2
TGTGCCAGCAGCGTAGAGGGGGGGGACACTTATGGCTACACCTTC | CASSVEGGDTYGYTF | TRBJ1-2 | NA | NA | TRBV9
TGTGCCAGCAGTGAAATTAGGACAGCCGACAGCTACACCTTC | CASSEIRTADSYTF | TRBJ1-2 | once | NA | TRBV6-1
TGTGCCAGCAGTGAAGGGTGGCAGTCCTACAATGAGCAGTTCTTC | CASSEGWQSYNEQFF | TRBJ2-1 | NA | NA | TRBV6-1
TGCGCCAGCAGCCAAGAGAGGCACAGGGGGCGCCGAGAGACCCAGTACTTC | CASSQERHRGRRETQYF | TRBJ2-5 | NA | TRBD1 | TRBV4-1
TGTGCCAGCAGTGAAGACAGGGGGTACTTCTTGGACACTGAAGCTTTCTTT | CASSEDRGYFLDTEAFF | TRBJ1-1 | few | TRBD1 | TRBV6-1
TGCAGCGTTCTGAGCGGGAACCAAGAGACCCAGTACTTC | CSVLSGNQETQYF | TRBJ2-5 | NA | TRBD2 | TRBV29-1
TGTGCCAGCAGTTACTCGAGGAGGGATCCCAATGAGCAGTTCTTC | CASSYSRRDPNEQFF | TRBJ2-1 | NA | NA | TRBV6-5
TGTGCCAGCAGCTTAAATTCAGGGTTCGCTGAAGCTTTCTTT | CASSLNSGFAEAFF | TRBJ1-1 | NA | NA | TRBV11-2
TGTGCCAGCAGCTTGAGAGACAGCCTCTATGGCTACACCTTC | CASSLRDSLYGYTF | TRBJ1-2 | few | NA | TRBV7-9
TGTGCCAGCAGCTTACAAATTACAGGGAACACTGAAGCTTTCTTT | CASSLQITGNTEAFF | TRBJ1-1 | NA | NA | TRBV7-2
TGCGCCAGCAGCTCCCAGGGTGAATCAGGCTACACCTTC | CASSSQGESGYTF | TRBJ1-2 | NA | NA | TRBV5-1
TGTGCCAGCAGTCCGACGGGTTATAGCAATCAGCCCCAGCATTTT | CASSPTGYSNQPQHF | TRBJ1-5 | NA | NA | TRBV2